One and the same sample provided the 27 T cell receptor beta chains below, sequenced in a study of CD8 T cells in ankylosing spondylitis. Study-level results: There was a TCR beta motif, made of several highly homologous variants, that appeared characteristic of ankylosing spondylitis blood.

From the 5' RACE reads, TCRdb called clonotypes with MiXCR, one entry per CDR3 protein. The sample records hundreds of thousands of distinct CDR3 sequences, approximately 12% being singletons. Their antigen targets remain unknown. The sample was blood, either unsorted or a sorted T cell fraction (not recorded which). The receptors here all came from a male donor with ankylosing spondylitis.

This clonotype was seen a handful of times. The chain has TRBV5-5 and TRBJ2-7; D uncertain. Trimming took 6 bases from V and 2 from J, leaving 12 bases between them. CDR3 length: 13 residues. Germline assignment: CDR1 SGHKS and CDR2 YYEKEE (reference sequence). The CDR3 bases are TGTGCCAGCACCACCACAACGACCTACGAGCAGTACTTC. Amino acid sequence: CASTTTTTYEQYF.

This clonotype has a handful of counts. This rearrangement joins TRBV9 to TRBJ2-6; D is uncertain. The CDR3 is 17 residues long. CDR1 is SGDLS, CDR2 YYNGEE, per germline. The V end was cut by 1 base, the J end by 0 bases, with 11 bases between. Here the CDR3 DNA reads TGTGCCAGCAGCGTATCGGTCGGAAGCTCTGGGGCCAACGTCCTGACTTTC. Protein: CASSVSVGSSGANVLTF. The full variable domain, completed using reference TRBV9 and TRBJ2-6, is DSGVTQTPKHLITATGQRVTLRCSPRSGDLSVYWYQQSLDQGLQFLIQYYNGEERAKGNILERFSAQQFPDLHSELNLSSLELGDSALYFCASSVSVGSSGANVLTFGAGSRLTVL.

The DNA of the CDR3 is TGTGCCAGCAGCTTTAGGTGGCTGACTAGCGGGAACAGGGCCGGGGAGCTGTTTTTT. Residues: CASSFRWLTSGNRAGELFF. V and J are TRBV11-2 and TRBJ2-2; 11 positions agree with TRBD2. CDR3 size: 19 residues. The V and J ends lost 3 bases and 6 bases, in that order; junction bases with no gene match: 15. Germline V gene lookup returns CDR1 SGHAT and CDR2 FQNNGV. The variable domain in full, with the rest retrieved from reference TRBV11-2 and TRBJ2-2, is EAGVAQSPRYKIIEKRQSVAFWCNPISGHATLYWYQQILGQGPKLLIQFQNNGVVDDSQLPKDRFSAERLKGVDSTLKIQPAKLEDSAVYLCASSFRWLTSGNRAGELFFGEGSRLTVL.

This clonotype came up many times. The genes are TRBV12-3 or TRBV12-4 and TRBJ1-5; D unclear. CDR3 length: 15 amino acids. With 2 bases removed from V and 1 base from J, the gap between germline ends came to 9 bases. For the CDR3, the DNA is TGTGCCAGCAGTTTAAGCGTTGTAAGCAATCAGCCCCAGCATTTT. It encodes CASSLSVVSNQPQHF.

V usage is TRBV7-9 and J usage is TRBJ2-1; 10 nucleotides agree with TRBD2. The CDR3 runs to 15 residues. After removal of 5 bases from V and 8 bases from J, the junction contained 9 bases not matched to a gene. Germline CDR1 is SEHNR and CDR2 is FQNEAQ (reference sequence). The CDR3 nucleotides are TGTGCCAGCAGCCCGCTAGCGGGAGCATTTCATGAGCAGTTCTTC. It is translated as CASSPLAGAFHEQFF.

This clonotype was picked up many times. The CDR3 spells CASSLAGGGSYNEQFF. CDR3 bases: TGTGCCAGCAGCTTAGCAGGCGGGGGCTCCTACAATGAGCAGTTCTTC. V is TRBV7-2 and J is TRBJ2-1; 7 positions match TRBD2. After removal of 0 bases from V and 0 bases from J, the junction contained 2 bases not matched to a gene. Germline CDR1 and CDR2: SGHTA and FQGNSA. This CDR3 is built from 16 residues. Combining the CDR3 with reference TRBV7-2 and TRBJ2-1 gives the whole variable domain GAGVSQSPSNKVTEKGKDVELRCDPISGHTALYWYRQSLGQGLEFLIYFQGNSAPDKSGLPSDRFSAERTGGSVSTLTIQRTQQEDSAVYLCASSLAGGGSYNEQFFGPGTRLTVL.

This chain connects TRBV6-2 or TRBV6-3 to TRBJ2-3; D is perhaps TRBD2 (6 bases). The germline V and J ends were trimmed by 6 bases and 6 bases, with 16 bases remaining between them. This CDR3 is 14 amino acids long. Germline V gives CDR1 MNHEY, CDR2 SVGEGT. CDR3 in amino acids: CASSQRRASDTQYF. CDR3 bases: TGTGCCAGCAGCCAAAGGAGGGCTTCCGATACGCAGTATTTT.

The rearrangement joins TRBV3-1 to TRBJ2-5; D is perhaps TRBD2 (6 bases). Trimming removed 2 bases from V and 1 base from J, with 11 bases in between. This CDR3 is built from 15 residues. Germline V CDR1 and CDR2: LGHDT, YNNKEL (reference sequence). The CDR3 protein is CASSQFMGGQETQYF. The CDR3 DNA is TGTGCCAGCAGCCAATTCATGGGGGGCCAAGAGACCCAGTACTTC.

This clonotype was picked up many times. The rearrangement joins TRBV29-1 to TRBJ2-1; 8 bases match TRBD2. Germline V CDR1 and CDR2: SQVTM, ANQGSEA. The CDR3 has 14 amino acids. Losses at the gene ends were 3 bases for V and 8 bases for J; bases not matched to a gene: 9. The CDR3 DNA reads as TGCAGCGTTGACCCTGGGACTAGACTCTATGAGCAGTTCTTC. It yields the protein CSVDPGTRLYEQFF.

This clonotype was observed at least ten times. This chain joins TRBV12-3 or TRBV12-4 and TRBJ2-6; D is unresolved. CDR3 length: 14 amino acids. V lost 5 bases, J lost 0 bases, and 5 bases lay in between. CDR3 sequence (DNA): TGTGCCAGCAGTGGCCGCTCTGGGGCCAACGTCCTGACTTTC. It yields the protein CASSGRSGANVLTF.

CDR3 nucleotide sequence: TGCAGTGCTGGTGGGACAGTCCAAGAGACCCAGTACTTC. As protein: CSAGGTVQETQYF. V usage is TRBV20-1 and J usage is TRBJ2-5; 7 bases match TRBD1. The J segment lost 1 base and the V segment lost 5 bases, leaving 4 bases of the junction unmatched. CDR1 is DFQATT and CDR2 is SNEGSKA in the germline V gene (reference sequence). The CDR3 is 13 amino acids.

This chain joins TRBV11-3 and TRBJ2-1, with 8 bases matching TRBD2. After removal of 0 bases from V and 7 bases from J, the junction contained 14 bases not matched to a gene. There are 18 residues in the CDR3. Germline V gene data show CDR1 as SGHNT and CDR2 as YENEEA. The CDR3 loop is CASSLDRRGGRSGNEQFF. The CDR3 DNA reads as TGTGCCAGCAGCTTAGATCGTCGGGGCGGGAGGTCCGGGAATGAGCAGTTCTTC.

This clonotype has only a few counts. The genes are TRBV7-9 and TRBJ1-1; no clear D. CDR1 and CDR2 from the germline V gene are SEHNR and FQNEAQ (reference sequence). The CDR3 is 13 residues long. V was trimmed by 7 bases and J by 5 bases, leaving 14 bases between them. Here the CDR3 reads CASTAQVGTEAFF. The CDR3 DNA reads TGTGCCAGCACCGCCCAGGTGGGTACTGAAGCTTTCTTT.

In its sample, this clonotype was seen many times. V is TRBV10-3 and J is TRBJ1-1, with D possibly matching TRBD1 (6 bases). V was trimmed by 4 bases and J by 4 bases, leaving 13 bases between them. Germline assignment: CDR1 ENHRY and CDR2 SYGVKD. The CDR3 sequence is 14 residues long. The CDR3 reads CAISVGGPGTEAFF. The CDR3, as DNA: TGTGCCATCAGTGTCGGGGGGCCTGGCACTGAAGCTTTCTTT.

The sample holds a few counts of this clonotype. The genes are TRBV7-2 and TRBJ1-6; no firm D call. V was trimmed by 2 bases and J by 9 bases, leaving 20 bases between them. Germline V gene data show CDR1 as SGHTA and CDR2 as FQGNSA. The CDR3 consists of 17 residues. The CDR3 nucleotides read TGTGCCAGCAGCTTAAGAACCGACTGGGCCACGAGTTCACCCCTCCACTTT. Amino acid sequence: CASSLRTDWATSSPLHF.

The J gene is TRBJ2-3, the V gene TRBV6-1; D possibly corresponds to TRBD1 (5 bases). The CDR3 runs 12 residues. The germline CDR1 and CDR2 sequences are MNHNS and SASEGT. The V end was cut by 7 bases, the J end by 5 bases, with 10 bases between. The CDR3 nucleotides are TGTGCCAGCACCTTAACAGGAGATACGCAGTATTTT. It encodes CASTLTGDTQYF.

CDR3 region: CASSQEARGLFVNEKLFF. CDR3 nucleotide sequence: TGCGCCAGCAGCCAAGAGGCCAGGGGGCTCTTTGTTAATGAAAAACTGTTTTTT. The chain joins TRBV4-3 to TRBJ1-4, with 8 bases aligning to TRBD1. There are 18 residues in the CDR3. The V gene end was trimmed by 0 bases and the J gene end by 4 bases; junction bases not matched to a gene: 10. From germline, CDR1 is LGHNA and CDR2 YSLEER.

This clonotype was counted at least ten times. The chain employs TRBV5-1 and TRBJ1-2; TRBD1 aligns across 7 bases. There are 14 residues in the CDR3. The germline V gene encodes CDR1 SGHRS and CDR2 YFSETQ. The J segment lost 4 bases and the V segment lost 7 bases, leaving 10 bases of the junction unmatched. CDR3: CASGPGTEVYGYTF. The CDR3 DNA reads TGCGCCAGCGGTCCCGGGACAGAAGTCTATGGCTACACCTTC.

This clonotype was detected a few times. The J gene is TRBJ2-1, the V gene TRBV10-3; D could derive from TRBD1 or TRBD2 (5 bases each). Germline V gene lookup returns CDR1 ENHRY and CDR2 SYGVKD. V was trimmed by 0 bases and J by 10 bases, leaving 7 bases between them. This CDR3 spans 12 amino acids. The DNA for the CDR3 is TGTGCCATCAGTGAGTCAGGGGACGAGCAGTTCTTC. Protein sequence: CAISESGDEQFF.

The rearrangement uses TRBV4-2 and TRBJ1-1, with D possibly TRBD1 on 6 matching bases. V was cut by 1 base and J by 5 bases, with 14 bases left in between. The CDR3 runs 15 residues. CDR1 LGHNA and CDR2 YNFKEQ come from the germline V gene. CDR3 sequence: CASSQARQGKTEAFF. DNA of the CDR3: TGTGCCAGCAGCCAAGCGCGTCAGGGGAAAACTGAAGCTTTCTTT.

The V and J genes are TRBV5-1 and TRBJ2-5; possible D gene TRBD1, 6 bases. With 4 bases removed from V and 7 bases from J, the gap between germline ends came to 23 bases. The germline V gene has CDR1 SGHRS and CDR2 YFSETQ. The CDR3 has 16 amino acids. Written as DNA, the CDR3 is TGCGCCAGCAGCAGGACGAGCGGCAGGGGAAGTTGGACCCAGTACTTC. It codes for CASSRTSGRGSWTQYF. The complete variable domain, with remaining parts taken from reference TRBV5-1 and TRBJ2-5, reads KAGVTQTPRYLIKTRGQQVTLSCSPISGHRSVSWYQQTPGQGLQFLFEYFSETQRNKGNFPGRFSGRQFSNSRSEMNVSTLELGDSALYLCASSRTSGRGSWTQYFGPGTRLLVL.

V and J are TRBV4-1 and TRBJ2-2; the D is unclear. In germline, CDR1 is MGHRA, CDR2 YSYEKL. The CDR3 loop spans 15 amino acids. Between the trimmed V and J ends, which lost 3 bases and 0 bases, there was a span of 8 bases. This CDR3 reads CASSHPGSNTGELFF. The DNA of the CDR3 is TGCGCCAGCAGCCACCCCGGGTCGAACACCGGGGAGCTGTTTTTT.

This clonotype was found a few times. V and J are TRBV24-1 and TRBJ2-3; the match to TRBD2 covers 11 bases. Germline lookup yields CDR1 KGHDR and CDR2 SFDVKD. The length of the CDR3 is 15 residues. The ends lost 7 bases at V and 4 bases at J; junction bases unmatched: 6. The CDR3 nucleotides are TGTGCCACCAGGAGTAGCGGGAGGGCCGCAGATACGCAGTATTTT. Translation: CATRSSGRAADTQYF.

This sequence joins TRBV7-9 and TRBJ1-1; D is perhaps TRBD1 (5 bases). The CDR3 runs 14 residues. From germline, CDR1 is SEHNR and CDR2 FQNEAQ (reference sequence). V was trimmed by 7 bases and J by 3 bases, leaving 15 bases between them. The CDR3 sequence: CASTYTGGHTEAFF. The CDR3 DNA follows: TGTGCCAGCACCTACACGGGGGGTCACACTGAAGCTTTCTTT.

This clonotype came up a few times. This chain connects TRBV2 to TRBJ2-5; D unclear. Germline assignment: CDR1 SNHLY and CDR2 FYNNEI. V shed 4 bases and J shed 2 bases, with 8 bases lying between them. The CDR3 length is 13 residues. The CDR3 reads CASSVQEQETQYF. The CDR3 DNA sequence: TGTGCCAGCAGTGTTCAGGAACAAGAGACCCAGTACTTC.

This clonotype came up a few times. In DNA form, the CDR3 reads TGCAGTGCTTTTGGACGGGCGTCGGGCACAGATACGCAGTATTTT. Protein: CSAFGRASGTDTQYF. The rearrangement joins TRBV20-1 to TRBJ2-3; no definite D call. V was clipped by 5 bases and J by 1 base, with 16 bases between them. From germline, CDR1 is DFQATT and CDR2 SNEGSKA (reference sequence). The CDR3 loop spans 15 amino acids.

The chain is built from TRBV4-2 and TRBJ2-3, with 7 nucleotides matching TRBD2. The CDR3 contains 17 residues. Trimming took 6 bases from V and 1 from J; bases not matched to a gene: 13. The V gene's germline CDR1 is LGHNA and CDR2 YNFKEQ. This CDR3 reads CASSPIPGRERTDTQYF. The CDR3 DNA is TGTGCCAGCAGTCCTATCCCAGGGCGGGAGCGCACAGATACGCAGTATTTT.